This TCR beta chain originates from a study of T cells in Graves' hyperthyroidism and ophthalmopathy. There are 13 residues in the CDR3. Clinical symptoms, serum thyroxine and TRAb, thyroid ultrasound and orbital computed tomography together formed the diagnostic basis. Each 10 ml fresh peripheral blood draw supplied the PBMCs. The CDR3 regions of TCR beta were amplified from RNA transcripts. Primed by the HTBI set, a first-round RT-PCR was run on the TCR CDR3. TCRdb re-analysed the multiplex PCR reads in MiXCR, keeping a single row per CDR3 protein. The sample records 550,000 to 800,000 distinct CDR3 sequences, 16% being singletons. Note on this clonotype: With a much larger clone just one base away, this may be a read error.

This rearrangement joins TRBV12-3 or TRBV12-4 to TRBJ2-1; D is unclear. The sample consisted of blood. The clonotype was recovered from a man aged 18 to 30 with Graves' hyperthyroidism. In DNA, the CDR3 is TGTGCCGGCAGCGTAGGTGACTACAATGAGCAGTTCTTC. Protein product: CAGSVGDYNEQFF.